This TCR beta chain appears in the sequencing data of a study of T cell responses to AZD1222 COVID-19 vaccine. The V and J ends lost 5 bases and 0 bases respectively, with 8 bases between them. This CDR3 has 14 amino acids. From germline, CDR1 is ENHRY and CDR2 SYGVKD. Profiled with immunoSEQ multiplex PCR; TCRdb holds only in-frame clones, not every one. There are approximately 130,000 clones in the sample; 85% to 95% occur only once, and 0.85% to 0.95% lies in the top ten. Study-wide results and caveats: Most donors were white British and more were female, and clonal diversity was possibly underestimated. Repertoire collection took place solely once the T cell response had peaked. Only a handful of AZD1222 recipients were seropositive at baseline. An increase in Spike-specific TCR breadth and depth was observed after two AZD1222 doses.

A note on this clone: Its antigen is currently unknown.

The receptor was derived from an adult in good health. The rearrangement uses TRBV10-3 and TRBJ1-3; D gene uncertain. The sequences come from peripheral blood, collected on day 0 of AZD1222 vaccination. In DNA form, the CDR3 reads TGTGCCATCAGTACAAGAGACTCTGGAAACACCATATATTTT. It yields the protein CAISTRDSGNTIYF.